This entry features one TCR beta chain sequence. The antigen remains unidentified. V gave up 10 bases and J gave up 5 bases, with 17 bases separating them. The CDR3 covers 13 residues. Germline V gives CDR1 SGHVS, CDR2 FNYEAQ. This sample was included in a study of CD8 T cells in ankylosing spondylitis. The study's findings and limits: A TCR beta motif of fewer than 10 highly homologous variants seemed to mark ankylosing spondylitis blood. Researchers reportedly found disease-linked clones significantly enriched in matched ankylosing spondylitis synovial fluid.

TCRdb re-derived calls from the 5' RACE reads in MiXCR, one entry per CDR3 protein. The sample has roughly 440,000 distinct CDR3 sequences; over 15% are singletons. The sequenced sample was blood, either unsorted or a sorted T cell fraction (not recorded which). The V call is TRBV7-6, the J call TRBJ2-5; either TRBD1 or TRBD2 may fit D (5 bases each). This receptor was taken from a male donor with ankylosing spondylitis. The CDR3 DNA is TGTGCCACCCGAGGGGCCGCAGGGGAGACCCAGTACTTC. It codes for CATRGAAGETQYF.